This entry lists 31 T cell receptor beta chains sequenced from one sample in a study of blood T cell repertoires in COVID-19. Method: immunoSEQ multiplex PCR; TCRdb's copy keeps in-frame clones and lacks some. The top ten clones hold around 3.5% of a sample with about 150,000 clones, 65% to 90% of them seen once. The sequenced sample consisted of peripheral blood. These receptor sequences come from a man aged 65 to 85 with acute or convalescent COVID-19.

The chain uses TRBV28 and TRBJ1-2, with D possibly matching TRBD1 (5 bases). The ends were cut back, 6 bases at V and 8 bases at J, with 13 bases in the middle. Germline V gene lookup returns CDR1 MDHEN and CDR2 SYDVKM. The CDR3 has 12 residues. DNA for the CDR3: TGTGCCAGCAGCGACAGTATAGGGGGCTACACCTTC. Translating it yields CASSDSIGGYTF.

This clone appeared a single time. The rearrangement uses TRBV30 and TRBJ1-4; D is unresolved. V shed 0 bases and J shed 11 bases, with 7 bases lying between them. Per the germline V gene, CDR1 is GTSNPN and CDR2 is SVGIG (reference sequence). The CDR3 runs 11 residues. The CDR3 DNA sequence: TGTGCCTGGAGTGTCGGGGAGAAACTGTTTTTT. It yields the protein CAWSVGEKLFF. Complete variable domain (other parts from reference TRBV30 and TRBJ1-4): SQTIHQWPATLVQPVGSPLSLECTVEGTSNPNLYWYRQAAGRGLQLLFYSVGIGQISSEVPQNLSASRPQDRQFILSSKKLLLSDSGFYLCAWSVGEKLFFGSGTQLSVL.

This chain links TRBV27 with TRBJ2-2, with 9 bases identical to TRBD1. Unmatched junction bases numbered 9, after V lost 6 bases and J lost 1 base. The CDR3 contains 17 residues. Germline V gene data show CDR1 as MNHEY and CDR2 as SMNVEV (reference sequence). CDR3 in DNA: TGTGCCAGCAGACTCACAGGGGGCGTTGGGAACACCGGGGAGCTGTTTTTT. This encodes CASRLTGGVGNTGELFF.

This clone was seen only once. The chain has TRBV6-5 and TRBJ2-7; TRBD1 might be the D (7 bases). Trimming took off 0 bases at V and 1 base at J, with 10 bases between the two ends. The CDR3 is made up of 15 amino acids. Germline lookup yields CDR1 MNHEY and CDR2 SVGAGI. CDR3 bases: TGTGCCAGCAGTTACTCGCGGGACAGTTCCTACGAGCAGTACTTC. It encodes CASSYSRDSSYEQYF.

The rearrangement joins TRBV11-2 to TRBJ2-7; 8 nucleotides match TRBD2. The CDR3 sequence is 16 residues long. From germline, CDR1 is SGHAT and CDR2 FQNNGV. Losses at the gene ends were 5 bases for V and 2 bases for J; bases not matched to a gene: 11. This CDR3 reads CASSPRGAGGAYEQYF. DNA for the CDR3: TGTGCCAGCAGCCCACGGGGGGCGGGAGGAGCCTACGAGCAGTACTTC.

The chain employs TRBV29-1 and TRBJ2-7; 10 bases map to TRBD1. This CDR3 comprises 18 residues. V trimming: 4 bases; J trimming: 4 bases; junction bases outside the gene matches: 19. From germline, CDR1 is SQVTM and CDR2 ANQGSEA. CDR3 DNA: TGCAGCGTTGTCCAATCGTACGGGTACCGGGACAGGGGTTACGAGCAGTACTTC. This codes for CSVVQSYGYRDRGYEQYF.

The rearrangement joins TRBV28 to TRBJ1-1, with TRBD1 identical over 8 bases. J gave up 6 bases and V 4 bases, and 10 bases lay outside the gene matches. The V gene's germline CDR1 is MDHEN and CDR2 SYDVKM. The CDR3 covers 15 residues. The DNA of the CDR3 is TGTGCCAGCAGTTCCCGGTTCGGACAGGGTGCTGAAGCTTTCTTT. The encoded protein is CASSSRFGQGAEAFF.

The gene calls are TRBV5-1 and TRBJ1-2; the D gene is possibly TRBD1 (5 bases). The germline V and J ends were trimmed by 0 bases and 5 bases, with 14 bases remaining between them. There are 15 residues in the CDR3. CDR1 and CDR2 from the germline V gene are SGHRS and YFSETQ. CDR3 residues: CASSLDVRQLYGYTF. CDR3 DNA: TGCGCCAGCAGCTTGGACGTACGACAGCTGTATGGCTACACCTTC.

The rearrangement links TRBV28 to TRBJ1-2; D is ambiguous. Germline CDR1 and CDR2: MDHEN and SYDVKM. This CDR3 has 13 amino acids. The V gene lost 8 bases and the J gene lost 0 bases, with 10 bases spanning the gap. CDR3 in amino acids: CASFRGANYGYTF. The CDR3 DNA is TGTGCCAGCTTCAGAGGAGCTAACTATGGCTACACCTTC.

The chain uses TRBV27 and TRBJ2-1; 8 bases are shared with TRBD1. CDR1 is MNHEY, CDR2 SMNVEV, per germline (reference sequence). The J segment lost 2 bases and the V segment lost 6 bases, leaving 9 bases of the junction unmatched. CDR3 size: 16 residues. The CDR3 is CASRPTGTGAYNEQFF. The CDR3 DNA follows: TGTGCCAGCAGACCAACCGGGACAGGAGCCTACAATGAGCAGTTCTTC.

The gene calls are TRBV3-1 (or the pseudogene TRBV3-2) and TRBJ1-1; 7 bases fit TRBD1. CDR3 length equals 12 residues. J lost 7 bases, V lost 6 bases, and 5 bases had no gene match. Germline V lookup: CDR1 LGHDT, CDR2 YNNKEL (reference sequence). The CDR3 loop reads CASSLQGIEAFF. Written as DNA, the CDR3 is TGTGCCAGCAGTTTACAGGGGATTGAAGCTTTCTTT.

This chain uses TRBV6-5 with TRBJ1-2, with TRBD1 as a possible D gene (6 bases). CDR1 is MNHEY, CDR2 SVGAGI, per germline. The V end was cut by 7 bases, the J end by 6 bases, with 18 bases between. The CDR3 sequence is 14 residues long. The CDR3 protein is CASKDSLWVDGYTF. The CDR3 coding sequence is TGTGCCAGCAAGGACAGCCTCTGGGTAGATGGCTACACCTTC.

This clone is a singleton in its sample. J is TRBJ1-5 and V is TRBV29-1, with D unclear. In germline, CDR1 is SQVTM, CDR2 ANQGSEA. The CDR3 contains 12 residues. V was trimmed by 4 bases and J by 6 bases, leaving 10 bases between them. CDR3 sequence reads: CSVGEGSQPQHF. The CDR3 DNA reads TGCAGCGTTGGGGAGGGAAGTCAGCCCCAGCATTTT.

In this sample, this clone turned up once. This chain uses TRBV6-2 or TRBV6-3 with TRBJ1-1, with D unresolved. With 5 bases removed from V and 5 bases from J, the gap between germline ends came to 9 bases. Germline loops: CDR1 MNHEY, CDR2 SVGEGT. The CDR3 sequence is 12 residues long. The CDR3 coding sequence is TGTGCCAGCAGTGGGAGGGATACTGAAGCTTTCTTT. Its protein is CASSGRDTEAFF.

The gene calls are TRBV27 and TRBJ2-6, with 9 nucleotides matching TRBD1. V dropped 2 bases and J dropped 4; count of bases not matched to a gene: 9. The germline gives CDR1 MNHEY, CDR2 SMNVEV (reference sequence). This CDR3 spans 18 amino acids. CDR3 protein: CASSLGTGSLGGANVLTF. In nucleotides, the CDR3 is TGTGCCAGCAGTTTAGGGACAGGGAGTTTGGGAGGGGCCAACGTCCTGACTTTC.

The chain has TRBV18 and TRBJ1-1; 8 positions agree with TRBD1. There are 14 residues in the CDR3. After removal of 5 bases from V and 0 bases from J, the junction contained 2 bases not matched to a gene. Germline loops: CDR1 KGHSH, CDR2 LQKENI. The CDR3 DNA sequence: TGTGCCAGCTCAAGACAGGGGTTGAACACTGAAGCTTTCTTT. The encoded protein is CASSRQGLNTEAFF.

The V call is TRBV5-1, the J call TRBJ2-7; D uncertain. V lost 4 bases, J lost 5 bases, and 10 bases lay in between. The CDR3 length is 12 residues. From germline, CDR1 is SGHRS and CDR2 YFSETQ. CDR3 sequence reads: CASSVGSHEQYF. DNA of the CDR3: TGCGCCAGCAGCGTCGGGTCTCACGAGCAGTACTTC.

The chain employs TRBV5-4 and TRBJ2-3; D may be TRBD2 (6 bases). The V gene's germline CDR1 is SGHNT and CDR2 YYREEE (reference sequence). CDR3 length: 15 amino acids. The ends were cut back, 1 base at V and 0 bases at J, with 9 bases in the middle. CDR3 nucleotides: TGTGCCAGCAGCTTGCCTAGCGAGAGCACAGATACGCAGTATTTT. It translates to CASSLPSESTDTQYF.

The genes are TRBV3-1 (or the pseudogene TRBV3-2) and TRBJ2-7; 10 positions agree with TRBD1. This CDR3 is built from 15 residues. CDR1 is LGHDT and CDR2 is YNNKEL in the germline V gene (reference sequence). Trimming at V came to 4 bases and at J to 3 bases, leaving 6 bases not matched to a gene. CDR3 nucleotide sequence: TGTGCCAGCAGCCGCGGGACAGGGGACCTCTACGAGCAGTACTTC. Its protein product is CASSRGTGDLYEQYF.

The chain has TRBV4-2 and TRBJ2-5, with 13 nucleotides matching TRBD2. CDR3 length: 16 amino acids. Per the germline V gene, CDR1 is LGHNA and CDR2 is YNFKEQ. With 2 bases clipped from V and 3 bases from J, the junction kept 3 bases outside the gene matches. CDR3: CASSQSTSGGKETQYF. For the CDR3, the DNA is TGTGCCAGCAGCCAATCGACTAGCGGGGGGAAAGAGACCCAGTACTTC.

The rearrangement links TRBV27 to TRBJ2-3; 13 bases line up with TRBD2. With V trimmed by 4 bases and J by 2 bases, 3 bases remained unmatched. The CDR3 is made up of 16 amino acids. CDR1 is MNHEY and CDR2 is SMNVEV in the germline V gene (reference sequence). The DNA for the CDR3 is TGTGCCAGCAGTTCGGGACTAGCGGGGTACACAGATACGCAGTATTTT. Its protein product is CASSSGLAGYTDTQYF.

The chain joins TRBV11-2 to TRBJ2-7; TRBD2 matches at 12 bases. CDR3 size: 17 residues. J gave up 0 bases and V 2 bases, and 5 bases lay outside the gene matches. The germline V gene encodes CDR1 SGHAT and CDR2 FQNNGV. This CDR3 is CASSLTSGRWSSYEQYF. The CDR3 nucleotides read TGTGCCAGCAGCTTAACTAGCGGGAGGTGGAGCTCCTACGAGCAGTACTTC. The full variable domain, its missing parts supplied by reference TRBV11-2 and TRBJ2-7, is EAGVAQSPRYKIIEKRQSVAFWCNPISGHATLYWYQQILGQGPKLLIQFQNNGVVDDSQLPKDRFSAERLKGVDSTLKIQPAKLEDSAVYLCASSLTSGRWSSYEQYFGPGTRLTVT.

The DNA for the CDR3 is TGTGCCAGCAGCTTAGAGAGCGGGACTGGGGCCAACGTCCTGACTTTC. As protein: CASSLESGTGANVLTF. The J gene is TRBJ2-6, the V gene TRBV7-2; 7 bases are a match to TRBD2. CDR3 length equals 16 residues. The germline V gene encodes CDR1 SGHTA and CDR2 FQGNSA. The ends lost 1 base at V and 2 bases at J; junction bases unmatched: 2. Complete variable domain (other parts from reference TRBV7-2 and TRBJ2-6): GAGVSQSPSNKVTEKGKDVELRCDPISGHTALYWYRQSLGQGLEFLIYFQGNSAPDKSGLPSDRFSAERTGGSVSTLTIQRTQQEDSAVYLCASSLESGTGANVLTFGAGSRLTVL.

The chain joins TRBV11-3 to TRBJ1-5, with a possible D match to TRBD1 (5 bases). The germline CDR1 and CDR2 sequences are SGHNT and YENEEA. The CDR3 is 15 amino acids. V lost 9 bases, J lost 0 bases, and 15 bases lay in between. DNA of the CDR3: TGTGCCAGAGGAGGGGCACTTAATAGCAATCAGCCCCAGCATTTT. The encoded protein is CARGGALNSNQPQHF.

The chain is built from TRBV7-9 and TRBJ1-1; the match to TRBD1 covers 9 bases. From germline, CDR1 is SEHNR and CDR2 FQNEAQ (reference sequence). This CDR3 contains 13 residues. V dropped 6 bases and J dropped 4; count of bases not matched to a gene: 3. CDR3 protein: CASSTGGPTEAFF. The CDR3 nucleotides are TGTGCCAGCAGTACAGGGGGCCCCACTGAAGCTTTCTTT.

Concerning this clone itself: The same CDR3 arises from other DNA sequences in this sample as well. The CDR3 region is CASSGTGVTGELFF. The CDR3 DNA follows: TGTGCCAGCAGTGGGACAGGGGTTACCGGGGAGCTGTTTTTT. The chain employs TRBV2 and TRBJ2-2, with TRBD1 identical over 9 bases. The CDR3 covers 14 residues. Germline CDR1 reads SNHLY; CDR2 reads FYNNEI. With 4 bases clipped from V and 5 bases from J, the junction kept 2 bases outside the gene matches.

The rearrangement joins TRBV28 to TRBJ2-1; D is unclear. The germline gives CDR1 MDHEN, CDR2 SYDVKM. This CDR3 contains 15 residues. Trimming shortened V by 3 bases and J by 0 bases, and 9 bases separated the two germline ends. CDR3 bases: TGTGCCAGCAGTTTCACTTACAGCTCCTACAATGAGCAGTTCTTC. Protein product: CASSFTYSSYNEQFF.

This rearrangement joins TRBV2 to TRBJ2-1; perhaps TRBD1 as D (6 bases). The CDR3 contains 18 residues. Germline-derived CDR1 and CDR2 are SNHLY and FYNNEI. Trimming pared 2 bases from V and 10 bases from J, leaving 27 bases between. CDR3 nucleotides: TGTGCCAGCAGTGAAAGGGGGATGAGGCAGGGGATCGTTTGGGAGCAGTTCTTC. Amino acids: CASSERGMRQGIVWEQFF.

The V and J genes are TRBV7-2 and TRBJ2-7; 7 nucleotides align to TRBD1. Germline loops: CDR1 SGHTA, CDR2 FQGNSA. V was clipped by 5 bases and J by 4 bases; unmatched bases: 2. The CDR3 sequence is 12 residues long. CDR3 DNA sequence: TGTGCCAGCAGCCCGGGACAGTACGAGCAGTACTTC. Amino acid sequence: CASSPGQYEQYF. Full variable domain (remainder filled in from reference TRBV7-2 and TRBJ2-7): GAGVSQSPSNKVTEKGKDVELRCDPISGHTALYWYRQSLGQGLEFLIYFQGNSAPDKSGLPSDRFSAERTGGSVSTLTIQRTQQEDSAVYLCASSPGQYEQYFGPGTRLTVT.

The V gene is TRBV13, the J gene TRBJ2-7, with TRBD1 matching 9 bases. This CDR3 comprises 16 residues. Germline lookup yields CDR1 PRHDT and CDR2 FYEKMQ (reference sequence). V shed 4 bases and J 5 bases; nucleotides not matched to a gene: 12. CDR3 nucleotides: TGTGCCAGCAGCTCAAAGGCAGGGACAGGGTTCGACGAGCAGTACTTC. This sequence encodes CASSSKAGTGFDEQYF.

This chain links TRBV29-1 with TRBJ2-1, with a weak D call TRBD1 (5 bases). The CDR3 sequence is 12 residues long. V was cut by 8 bases and J by 4 bases, with 12 bases left in between. Germline loops: CDR1 SQVTM, CDR2 ANQGSEA. CDR3 protein: CSQRGTYNEQFF. In DNA, the CDR3 is TGCAGCCAAAGGGGAACTTACAATGAGCAGTTCTTC.